This T cell receptor beta chain was profiled in a study of CD8 T cells in ankylosing spondylitis. Quantitative 5'-RACE with molecular barcodes was used to make the TCR beta libraries. Using its own MiXCR run on the 5' RACE reads, TCRdb lists one record per CDR3 protein. This sample yields 390,000 or so distinct CDR3 sequences, of which 20% to 25% are seen a single time; about 17% belongs to the top ten. Per the germline V gene, CDR1 is SGHDN and CDR2 is FVKESK. V was trimmed by 6 bases and J by 0 bases, leaving 11 bases between them. The CDR3 covers 15 residues. With regard to this clonotype: Its target is unknown.

Study observations and caveats: Disease-linked clones bore a CD8+ phenotype and were relatively rare in peripheral blood. Reportedly, disease-linked clones are significantly enriched in ankylosing spondylitis patients' matched synovial fluid. It appeared that ankylosing spondylitis blood was characterized by a TCR beta motif of several highly homologous variants.

Source material: blood, either unsorted or a sorted T cell fraction (not recorded which). This sequence was found in a male donor with ankylosing spondylitis. V gene TRBV14 combines with J gene TRBJ2-2; D unresolved. The CDR3 loop is CASRKGNANTGELFF. The DNA for the CDR3 is TGTGCCAGCAGAAAGGGTAACGCGAACACCGGGGAGCTGTTTTTT. The whole variable domain, filled in from reference TRBV14 and TRBJ2-2, reads EAGVTQFPSHSVIEKGQTVTLRCDPISGHDNLYWYRRVMGKEIKFLLHFVKESKQDESGMPNNRFLAERTGGTYSTLKVQPAELEDSGVYFCASRKGNANTGELFFGEGSRLTVL.